This T cell receptor beta chain was obtained from a study of OX40 agonist ivuxolimab in advanced cancers. In the study overall: Mean age about 60 years, range about 20 to 79; roughly 82% male.

Trimming removed 3 bases at V and 9 bases at J, with 15 bases between. The CDR3 length is 15 residues. The V gene's germline CDR1 is SGHTA and CDR2 FQGNSA. The protocol was immunoSEQ multiplex PCR, while the TCRdb copy is restricted to in-frame clones and leaves out a portion. Of more than 35,000 clones in the sample, roughly 91% were seen once. The genes are TRBV7-2 and TRBJ1-6; possibly TRBD1 for D (6 bases). This receptor was identified in an adult with an advanced solid tumor such as melanoma, head and neck, liver or kidney cancer. The sample consisted of CD4+ or CD8+ T cells sorted from blood, taken in a trial of the OX40 agonist ivuxolimab. The CDR3 spells CASSLGNRESSPLHF. The CDR3 DNA follows: TGTGCCAGCAGCTTGGGGAACAGGGAAAGTTCACCCCTCCACTTT.